These 15 T cell receptor beta chains share one sample of origin, sequenced in a study of cytomegalovirus exposure and HLA in healthy donors. This PCR relied on a set of 60 Vbeta primers and 13 Jbeta primers. TCRdb keeps only in-frame clones here, not all; method: immunoSEQ multiplex PCR. The sample contains more than 150,000 clones, more than 75% of which appear only once. What was sequenced was PBMCs. The origin of the receptors is a woman in her 30s in good health and CMV-seropositive.

The J gene is TRBJ2-2, the V gene TRBV28; the D is unclear. The CDR3 runs to 15 residues. CDR1 is MDHEN and CDR2 is SYDVKM in the germline V gene. V gave up 4 bases and J gave up 3 bases, with 12 bases separating them. The CDR3, as DNA: TGTGCCAGCAGTTCTCTTATGGTAGACACCGGGGAGCTGTTTTTT. It yields the protein CASSSLMVDTGELFF.

This clone occurred a few times. The CDR3 DNA is TGTGCCAGCACCTCCGGGACACGCCGTTCACCCCTCCACTTT. It specifies CASTSGTRRSPLHF. V and J are TRBV27 and TRBJ1-6, with a tentative D call TRBD1 (6 bases). V lost 7 bases and J 9 bases, leaving 16 bases between the germline ends. Looked up from germline, CDR1 is MNHEY and CDR2 is SMNVEV (reference sequence). The CDR3 runs to 14 residues.

This chain connects TRBV5-1 to TRBJ2-1; 12 positions match TRBD2. V was clipped by 0 bases and J by 0 bases; unmatched bases: 10. Germline V lookup: CDR1 SGHRS, CDR2 YFSETQ. The CDR3 extends over 20 amino acids. The CDR3 sequence is CASSLARLAGAQSSYNEQFF. The CDR3 DNA sequence: TGCGCCAGCAGCTTGGCAAGACTAGCGGGGGCCCAAAGCTCCTACAATGAGCAGTTCTTC.

The V and J genes are TRBV2 and TRBJ2-7; 14 nucleotides agree with TRBD2. CDR1 SNHLY and CDR2 FYNNEI come from the germline V gene. The trim removed 6 bases at V and 4 bases at J, leaving 8 bases unmatched. CDR3 length: 16 residues. This chain's CDR3 is CASRAGLAGASYEQYF. The CDR3 DNA reads TGTGCCAGCAGAGCGGGACTAGCGGGGGCGAGTTACGAGCAGTACTTC.

This chain links TRBV4-1 with TRBJ1-1; no clear D gene. V was clipped by 3 bases and J by 3 bases, with 8 bases between them. Germline CDR1 MGHRA, CDR2 YSYEKL. The CDR3 covers 13 residues. Here the CDR3 reads CASSQGRDTEAFF. CDR3 nucleotide sequence: TGCGCCAGCAGCCAGGGGAGGGACACTGAAGCTTTCTTT.

The V gene is TRBV7-2, the J gene TRBJ2-5; TRBD2 matches at 7 bases. The V gene end was trimmed by 4 bases and the J gene end by 1 base; junction bases not matched to a gene: 18. The CDR3 totals 19 residues. Germline values: CDR1 SGHTA, CDR2 FQGNSA. CDR3 nucleotide sequence: TGTGCCAGCAGCTCCCACCTGTTTCCGGGACTACCTCCCCAAGAGACCCAGTACTTC. Its protein product is CASSSHLFPGLPPQETQYF.

The genes are TRBV5-5 and TRBJ1-2, with D possibly matching TRBD1 (6 bases). The CDR3 sequence is 14 residues long. Germline CDR1 is SGHKS and CDR2 is YYEKEE (reference sequence). The V gene lost 5 bases and the J gene lost 4 bases, with 15 bases spanning the gap. This CDR3 is CASRRQAGGYGYTF. The CDR3 region has the DNA TGTGCCAGCAGGCGACAGGCTGGGGGCTATGGCTACACCTTC.

This clone was picked up a small number of times. The chain joins TRBV7-2 to TRBJ2-3; TRBD2 aligns across 8 bases. The V gene's germline CDR1 is SGHTA and CDR2 FQGNSA. The CDR3 covers 15 residues. Trimming removed 2 bases from V and 4 bases from J; junction bases left unmatched: 5. CDR3 protein: CASSLLGLAPDTQYF. The CDR3 DNA reads as TGTGCCAGCAGCTTACTTGGACTAGCCCCAGATACGCAGTATTTT.

The rearrangement links TRBV2 to TRBJ2-1; a weak D match, TRBD2 (7 bases). With 6 bases removed from V and 12 bases from J, the gap between germline ends came to 18 bases. This CDR3 has 13 amino acids. The V gene's germline CDR1 is SNHLY and CDR2 FYNNEI. This chain's CDR3 is CASRLGGGPRQFF. The CDR3 DNA follows: TGTGCCAGCAGGTTGGGGGGGGGCCCGAGGCAGTTCTTC.

This clone was seen once. This sequence joins TRBV4-3 and TRBJ2-3, with TRBD1 matching 9 bases. The length of the CDR3 is 16 residues. In germline, CDR1 is LGHNA, CDR2 YSLEER. Losses at the gene ends were 4 bases for V and 6 bases for J; bases not matched to a gene: 11. The CDR3 nucleotides read TGCGCCAGCAGCCTTCGACCCGGGACAGGGACGGATACGCAGTATTTT. It codes for CASSLRPGTGTDTQYF.

This clone occurred a few times. The CDR3 sequence is CASSYPDRGRSFF. The CDR3, as DNA: TGTGCCAGCAGTTACCCCGACAGGGGGAGGTCTTTCTTT. This chain links TRBV6-5 with TRBJ1-1; 9 positions match TRBD1. The CDR3 totals 13 residues. V lost 2 bases, J lost 12 bases, and 7 bases stayed unmatched. CDR1 MNHEY and CDR2 SVGAGI come from the germline V gene.

This sequence joins TRBV4-2 and TRBJ2-7; 9 bases are a match to TRBD2. With V trimmed by 4 bases and J by 2 bases, 6 bases remained unmatched. The V gene's germline CDR1 is LGHNA and CDR2 YNFKEQ. CDR3 length equals 15 residues. The CDR3 is CASSPTTSGAYEQYF. The CDR3 DNA reads as TGTGCCAGCAGCCCGACGACTAGCGGAGCCTACGAGCAGTACTTC.

This chain links TRBV28 with TRBJ2-1; D gene ambiguous. Trimming removed 5 bases at V and 3 bases at J, with 20 bases between. Germline V gene lookup returns CDR1 MDHEN and CDR2 SYDVKM. The CDR3 runs 17 residues. CDR3 amino acids: CASSLIPGQRYYNEQFF. DNA of the CDR3: TGTGCCAGCAGTCTAATACCAGGCCAACGGTACTACAATGAGCAGTTCTTC.

The V call is TRBV19, the J call TRBJ1-5; D uncertain. Germline values: CDR1 LNHDA, CDR2 SQIVND (reference sequence). The CDR3 has 15 residues. Trimming cost V 2 bases and J 0 bases, with 8 bases left between them. CDR3 nucleotides: TGTGCCAGTAGTATACCGATCGGTAGCAATCAGCCCCAGCATTTT. Translated, it gives CASSIPIGSNQPQHF.

This rearrangement joins TRBV30 to TRBJ2-6, with D maybe TRBD1 (6 bases). The CDR3 has 14 amino acids. CDR1 is GTSNPN, CDR2 SVGIG, per germline (reference sequence). Trimming stripped 5 bases from V and 1 base from J, with 9 bases between. The CDR3 spells CAWAQGSGANVLTF. The CDR3 nucleotides read TGTGCCTGGGCGCAGGGGTCTGGGGCCAACGTCCTGACTTTC.